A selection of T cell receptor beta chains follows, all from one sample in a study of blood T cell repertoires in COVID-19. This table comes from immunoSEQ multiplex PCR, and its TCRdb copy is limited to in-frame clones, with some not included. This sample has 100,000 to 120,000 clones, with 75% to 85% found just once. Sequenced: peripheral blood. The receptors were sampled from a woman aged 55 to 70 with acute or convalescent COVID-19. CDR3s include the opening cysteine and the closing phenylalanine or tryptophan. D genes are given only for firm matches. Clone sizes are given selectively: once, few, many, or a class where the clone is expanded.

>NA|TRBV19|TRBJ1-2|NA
TGTGCCAGTAGTATGCTCCGGACAGACCCTCTCTATGGCTACACCTTC
CASSMLRTDPLYGYTF
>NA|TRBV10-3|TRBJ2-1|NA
TGTGCCATCAGTGAGTCCGGGAACCCCTACAATGAGCAGTTCTTC
CAISESGNPYNEQFF
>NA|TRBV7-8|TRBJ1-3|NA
TGTGCCAGCAGCCTTGGCCTAGACGCTGGAAACACCATATATTTT
CASSLGLDAGNTIYF
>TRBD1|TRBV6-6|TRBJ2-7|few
TGTGCCAGCAGCGATCCGGGACAGGGGCTGAACGAGCAGTACTTC
CASSDPGQGLNEQYF
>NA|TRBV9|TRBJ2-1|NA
TGTGCCAGCAGCGTTGAGTATGCTGAGCAGTTCTTC
CASSVEYAEQFF
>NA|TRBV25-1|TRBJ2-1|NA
TGTGCCAGCACTCCGGCGGAGAGCTCCTACAATGAGCAGTTCTTC
CASTPAESSYNEQFF
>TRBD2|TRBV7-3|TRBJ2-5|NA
TGTGCCAGCAGCTTAGCGGGGGTCCGAGAGACCCAGTACTTC
CASSLAGVRETQYF
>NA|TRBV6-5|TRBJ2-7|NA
TGTGCCAGCAGTCGACCTCAGGGGAACGAGCAGTACTTC
CASSRPQGNEQYF
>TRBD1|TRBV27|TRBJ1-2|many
TGTGCCAGCAGAGGGACAGCTAACTATGGCTACACCTTC
CASRGTANYGYTF
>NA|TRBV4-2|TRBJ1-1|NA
TGTGCCAGCAGCCAAGAGGGTGGGTTCGGGATGAACACTGAAGCTTTCTTT
CASSQEGGFGMNTEAFF
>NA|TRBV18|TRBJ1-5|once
TGTGCCAGCTCCGGGGGGGTCTACGGCAATCAGCCCCAGCATTTT
CASSGGVYGNQPQHF
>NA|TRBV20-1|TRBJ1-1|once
TGCAGTGCTAGTGGTGTAACGGGGGACACTGAAGCTTTCTTT
CSASGVTGDTEAFF
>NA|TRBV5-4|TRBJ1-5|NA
NA
CASSFGPGGSNQPQHF
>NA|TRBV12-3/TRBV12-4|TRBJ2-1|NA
TGTGCCAGCAGTACTCTAGGGGCCAATGAGCAGTTCTTC
CASSTLGANEQFF
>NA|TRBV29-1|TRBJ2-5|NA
TGCAGCGTGTGGAGGGGAGAGACCCAGTACTTC
CSVWRGETQYF
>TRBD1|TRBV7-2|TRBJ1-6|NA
TGTGCCAGCAGCTTAGAAGGGACAGGGGGCTCACCCCTCCACTTT
CASSLEGTGGSPLHF
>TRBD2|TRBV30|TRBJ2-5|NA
TGTGCCTGGGGCAGAGGACTAGCGTTAGAGACCCAGTACTTC
CAWGRGLALETQYF
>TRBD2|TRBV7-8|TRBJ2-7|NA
TGTGCCAGCAGCCCAAGTCGTATAGCGGGGGGGGGCTACGAGCAGTACTTC
CASSPSRIAGGGYEQYF
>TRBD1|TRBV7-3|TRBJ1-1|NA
TGTGCCAGCAGCCAAGGGGGCATGGACACTGAAGCTTTCTTT
CASSQGGMDTEAFF
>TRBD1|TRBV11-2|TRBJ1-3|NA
TGTGCCAGCAGCTTGACAGGGTCCTCTGGAAACACCATATATTTT
CASSLTGSSGNTIYF
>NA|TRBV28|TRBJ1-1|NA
TGTGCCAGCAGACCCCCCGATAGGAACACTGAAGCTTTCTTT
CASRPPDRNTEAFF
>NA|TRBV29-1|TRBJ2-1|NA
TGCAGCGTTGAATCCCCAGGGGTAAGGAATGAGCAGTTCTTC
CSVESPGVRNEQFF
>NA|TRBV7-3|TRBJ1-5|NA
TGTGCCAGCCCCTTTGGAGGACCAACTAGCAATCAGCCCCAGCATTTT
CASPFGGPTSNQPQHF
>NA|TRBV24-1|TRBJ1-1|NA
TGTGCCACCAGTGAAAGAGGAAGGTCTGAAGCTTTCTTT
CATSERGRSEAFF
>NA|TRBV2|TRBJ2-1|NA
TGTGCCAGCAGCCTTGACAGTAACTCCTACAATGAGCAGTTCTTC
CASSLDSNSYNEQFF